Following are 11 T cell receptor beta chains from one sample sequenced in a study of cytomegalovirus exposure and HLA in healthy donors. Use of 60 Vbeta and 13 Jbeta primers characterized the PCR. Assay used: immunoSEQ multiplex PCR; TCRdb lists only in-frame clones, some missing. The data hold about 160,000 clones, with 75% to 90% observed a single time. The sample taken for sequencing was PBMCs. These receptors were collected from a young woman in good health and CMV-seronegative.

The sample holds one count of this clone. The chain carries TRBV27 and TRBJ2-7; D remains unclear. The CDR3 runs 13 residues. CDR1 MNHEY and CDR2 SMNVEV come from the germline V gene (reference sequence). The germline V and J ends were trimmed by 2 bases and 3 bases, with 8 bases remaining between them. The CDR3 here is CASSLRQSYEQYF. Here the CDR3 DNA reads TGTGCCAGCAGTTTACGACAAAGCTACGAGCAGTACTTC.

This clone has just one count. The chain joins TRBV10-3 to TRBJ1-1, with a tentative D call TRBD1 (6 bases). Trimming took off 6 bases at V and 2 bases at J, with 10 bases between the two ends. The germline V gene encodes CDR1 ENHRY and CDR2 SYGVKD. CDR3 length: 13 amino acids. The CDR3 DNA sequence: TGTGCCATCAGGCCCAGGGGAAACACTGAAGCTTTCTTT. Amino acid sequence: CAIRPRGNTEAFF.

The rearrangement uses TRBV7-8 and TRBJ1-6, with a tentative D call TRBD1 (6 bases). V lost 5 bases and J lost 5, with 19 bases in between. The germline gives CDR1 SGHVS, CDR2 FQNEAQ. The CDR3 runs to 17 residues. This chain's CDR3 is CASSPAQGFFDNSPLHF. In nucleotides, the CDR3 is TGTGCCAGCAGCCCAGCACAGGGTTTTTTTGATAATTCACCCCTCCACTTT.

The CDR3 DNA reads TGTGCCAGCAGTGAGGTGGGACGGAGCGGGGAGCAGTACTTC. Amino acids: CASSEVGRSGEQYF. The rearrangement links TRBV2 to TRBJ2-7; weak D call: TRBD2 (6 bases). CDR3 length: 14 amino acids. Germline V gene lookup returns CDR1 SNHLY and CDR2 FYNNEI. Deletions cut 3 bases from V and 7 bases from J, with 16 bases between.

The chain recombines TRBV6-1 with TRBJ2-3; 8 bases agree with TRBD2. The CDR3 extends over 15 amino acids. The germline gives CDR1 MNHNS, CDR2 SASEGT. V lost 8 bases to trimming and J lost 5 bases; unmatched junction nucleotides: 12. The CDR3 loop is CASSGGAGARDTQYF. For the CDR3, the DNA is TGTGCCAGCTCCGGGGGGGCGGGAGCTCGAGATACGCAGTATTTT.

This sequence joins TRBV27 and TRBJ1-1; TRBD1 aligns across 9 bases. With V trimmed by 8 bases and J by 6 bases, 10 bases remained unmatched. The CDR3 contains 14 residues. Germline CDR1 is MNHEY and CDR2 is SMNVEV (reference sequence). The CDR3 loop reads CASRSGTGRAEAFF. The CDR3 coding sequence is TGTGCCAGCCGATCCGGGACAGGGAGGGCTGAAGCTTTCTTT.

In DNA, the CDR3 is TGTGCCAGCAGTCCAGAAAAGGCAGGGGTCTATGGCTACACCTTC. It translates to CASSPEKAGVYGYTF. The V gene is TRBV2, the J gene TRBJ1-2; TRBD1 might be the D (6 bases). Germline CDR1 SNHLY, CDR2 FYNNEI. The length of the CDR3 is 15 residues. V was pared by 5 bases and J by 4 bases, with 17 bases between.

This chain uses TRBV19 with TRBJ2-7, with 14 bases aligning to TRBD2. The CDR3 is 14 amino acids. CDR1 and CDR2 (germline): LNHDA, SQIVND (reference sequence). Trimming at V came to 9 bases and at J to 4 bases, leaving 5 bases not matched to a gene. The CDR3 reads CASLTSGGAYEQYF. The CDR3 region has the DNA TGTGCCAGCCTGACTAGCGGGGGGGCTTACGAGCAGTACTTC.

This clone occurred once. The chain uses TRBV28 and TRBJ2-1; 7 nucleotides align to TRBD2. V dropped 8 bases and J dropped 4; count of bases not matched to a gene: 5. CDR3 length: 13 amino acids. Looked up from germline, CDR1 is MDHEN and CDR2 is SYDVKM. CDR3 sequence: CASGTTMYNEQFF. CDR3 coding DNA: TGTGCCAGCGGGACTACTATGTACAATGAGCAGTTCTTC.

The chain uses TRBV5-5 and TRBJ1-2, with TRBD1 as a possible D gene (5 bases). The CDR3 consists of 12 residues. Germline lookup yields CDR1 SGHKS and CDR2 YYEKEE (reference sequence). Trimming shortened V by 7 bases and J by 3 bases, and 10 bases separated the two germline ends. The CDR3 region has the DNA TGTGCCAGCTCCTGGGGGGACTATGGCTACACCTTC. Its translation is CASSWGDYGYTF.

V usage is TRBV23-1 and J usage is TRBJ2-2; 9 positions agree with TRBD1. TRBV23-1 is an ORF, and what it does is uncertain. The V segment lost 4 bases and the J segment 4 bases; nucleotides outside the gene matches: 4. The CDR3 totals 15 residues. The CDR3 coding sequence is TGCGCCAGCAGTCGAGGACAGGGGCTCACCGGGGAGCTGTTTTTT. Translated: CASSRGQGLTGELFF.